A single sample gave rise to the 17 T cell receptor beta chains below, sequenced in a study of a mutant IDH1 vaccine in newly diagnosed glioma. The method was immunoSEQ multiplex PCR; TCRdb's version includes in-frame clones alone and lacks a portion of them. This sample has around 30,000 clones; around nine tenths occur once, and the top ten carry 9.5% to 15%. Sample time point: week 47, end of study. Each vaccine dose was 300 ug of mutant IDH1 20-mer peptide, with topical imiquimod. Their target antigens are unknown. The sample here was PBMCs, taken from a glioma patient whose treatment included an IDH1 peptide vaccine. The receptor source for this set is a woman in her 30s with glioma.

Only a few counts were recorded for this clone. The genes are TRBV5-8 and TRBJ1-6; TRBD1 matches at 7 bases. CDR1 SGHTS and CDR2 YDEGEE come from the germline V gene. The CDR3 consists of 18 residues. The V and J ends lost 4 bases and 2 bases, in that order; junction bases with no gene match: 12. The DNA for the CDR3 is TGTGCCAGCAGCCCCATACGGACAGGACAACCCTATAATTCACCCCTCCACTTT. Its translation is CASSPIRTGQPYNSPLHF.

Notes on this clone: Sequence at one end of the junction differs from germline and may be a read error. The CDR3 loop is CASSLQNTGRGPFF. DNA of the CDR3: TGTGCCAGCAGCCTTCAAAATACAGGGAGGGGCCCTTTTTTC. This chain links TRBV7-9 with TRBJ2-7, with D possibly matching TRBD2 (7 bases). Germline V CDR1 and CDR2: SEHNR, FQNEAQ (reference sequence). The CDR3 loop spans 14 amino acids.

The rearrangement uses TRBV5-5 and TRBJ2-7; the D gene is possibly TRBD2 (6 bases). V dropped 5 bases and J dropped 3 bases, with 15 bases sitting between them. There are 14 residues in the CDR3. Germline V lookup: CDR1 SGHKS, CDR2 YYEKEE (reference sequence). The CDR3 region is CASSSGLAYYEQYF. CDR3 sequence (DNA): TGTGCCAGCAGTTCGGGACTCGCCTACTACGAGCAGTACTTC. Drawing the rest from reference TRBV5-5 and TRBJ2-7, the complete variable domain is DAGVTQSPTHLIKTRGQQVTLRCSPISGHKSVSWYQQVLGQGPQFIFQYYEKEERGRGNFPDRFSARQFPNYSSELNVNALLLGDSALYLCASSSGLAYYEQYFGPGTRLTVT.

The chain couples TRBV5-4 to TRBJ2-7, with D perhaps matching TRBD1 (6 bases). From germline, CDR1 is SGHNT and CDR2 YYREEE (reference sequence). Between the trimmed V and J ends, which lost 5 bases and 3 bases, there was a span of 18 bases. The CDR3 loop spans 15 amino acids. The CDR3 coding sequence is TGTGCCAGCAGTCTTGACAGGAGTCCTAACTACGAGCAGTACTTC. The encoded protein is CASSLDRSPNYEQYF.

The V and J genes are TRBV2 and TRBJ1-5; D is perhaps TRBD1 (6 bases). CDR1 is SNHLY and CDR2 is FYNNEI in the germline V gene. V lost 5 bases to trimming and J lost 4 bases, with 18 bases between them. CDR3 size: 16 residues. CDR3 region: CASSPRGSRSNQPQHF. The CDR3 coding sequence is TGTGCCAGCAGTCCTAGGGGGTCGAGGAGTAATCAGCCCCAGCATTTT.

The V and J genes are TRBV25-1 and TRBJ2-3; 11 bases fit TRBD2. The V gene's germline CDR1 is MGHDK and CDR2 SYGVNS. Trimming at V came to 6 bases and at J to 6 bases, leaving 8 bases not matched to a gene. This CDR3 spans 15 amino acids. The CDR3 DNA reads as TGTGCCAGCAGACTAGCGGGGGCTTTAGGTGATACGCAGTATTTT. It specifies CASRLAGALGDTQYF.

The rearrangement uses TRBV2 and TRBJ2-3; D possibly corresponds to TRBD2 (5 bases). V lost 7 bases and J lost 2, with 10 bases in between. In germline, CDR1 is SNHLY, CDR2 FYNNEI. The CDR3 contains 13 residues. CDR3 DNA sequence: TGTGCCAGCAAGGAGCGGATCACAGATACGCAGTATTTT. Amino acid sequence: CASKERITDTQYF.

The chain couples TRBV2 to TRBJ2-5; 8 bases align to TRBD1. CDR1 is SNHLY and CDR2 is FYNNEI in the germline V gene. After removal of 8 bases from V and 2 bases from J, the junction contained 4 bases not matched to a gene. This CDR3 spans 13 amino acids. The CDR3 here is CASLGQAQETQYF. In DNA form, the CDR3 reads TGTGCCAGCTTGGGACAGGCTCAAGAGACCCAGTACTTC.

This chain links TRBV25-1 with TRBJ2-5; tentatively, D is TRBD1 or TRBD2 (5 bases each). Deletions cut 0 bases from V and 5 bases from J, with 13 bases between. The germline CDR1 and CDR2 sequences are MGHDK and SYGVNS. The CDR3 consists of 15 residues. CDR3 bases: TGTGCCAGCAGTGAATACAGGGCTAGCACGGAGACCCAGTACTTC. This sequence encodes CASSEYRASTETQYF.

The gene calls are TRBV29-1 and TRBJ1-1; 8 positions agree with TRBD1. Germline assignment: CDR1 SQVTM and CDR2 ANQGSEA. The CDR3 runs to 13 residues. V shed 5 bases, J shed 4 bases, and the junction held 6 bases outside the gene matches. The CDR3 coding sequence is TGCAGCGTTCAAGGCCAGGGGGCCACTGAAGCTTTCTTT. Translated, it gives CSVQGQGATEAFF.

The chain is built from TRBV5-5 and TRBJ1-5; no clear D gene. CDR1 and CDR2 (germline): SGHKS, YYEKEE (reference sequence). The CDR3 is 17 amino acids. Trimming pared 4 bases from V and 0 bases from J, leaving 17 bases between. DNA of the CDR3: TGTGCCAGCAGCCTTCGTGGAGGGTTTTATAGCAATCAGCCCCAGCATTTT. Its translation is CASSLRGGFYSNQPQHF. The entire variable domain, with the rest obtained from reference TRBV5-5 and TRBJ1-5, is as follows: DAGVTQSPTHLIKTRGQQVTLRCSPISGHKSVSWYQQVLGQGPQFIFQYYEKEERGRGNFPDRFSARQFPNYSSELNVNALLLGDSALYLCASSLRGGFYSNQPQHFGDGTRLSIL.

The rearrangement uses TRBV5-1 and TRBJ1-2, with TRBD1 matching over 10 bases. The CDR3 has 17 amino acids. Germline V lookup: CDR1 SGHRS, CDR2 YFSETQ. After removal of 4 bases from V and 1 base from J, the junction contained 10 bases not matched to a gene. DNA of the CDR3: TGCGCCAGCAGCCCCGGGACAGGGGCTAACCTTAACTATGGCTACACCTTC. Translation: CASSPGTGANLNYGYTF. Full variable domain (missing parts from reference TRBV5-1 and TRBJ1-2): KAGVTQTPRYLIKTRGQQVTLSCSPISGHRSVSWYQQTPGQGLQFLFEYFSETQRNKGNFPGRFSGRQFSNSRSEMNVSTLELGDSALYLCASSPGTGANLNYGYTFGSGTRLTVV.

Only a few counts were recorded for this clone. V and J are TRBV5-6 and TRBJ2-7; no definite D call. The CDR3 contains 13 residues. Trimming removed 4 bases from V and 2 bases from J, with 10 bases in between. CDR1 and CDR2 (germline): SGHDT, YYEEEE. The CDR3 DNA reads TGTGCCAGCAGCCGTACCGGCCCCTACGAGCAGTACTTC. Protein product: CASSRTGPYEQYF.

This chain connects TRBV6-1 to TRBJ1-5; no firm D call. The CDR3 totals 14 residues. V lost 2 bases to trimming and J lost 6 bases, with 11 bases between them. Per the germline V gene, CDR1 is MNHNS and CDR2 is SASEGT. The CDR3 DNA reads as TGTGCCAGCAGTGAATCGGGAGGAGGTCAGCCCCAGCATTTT. Translation gives CASSESGGGQPQHF.

V usage is TRBV10-3 and J usage is TRBJ2-7, with a weak D call TRBD1 (5 bases). V lost 4 bases and J 3 bases, leaving 22 bases between the germline ends. This CDR3 spans 17 amino acids. Germline V CDR1 and CDR2: ENHRY, SYGVKD. In DNA, the CDR3 is TGTGCCATCAGTGGCCCCCTCAGGGTTGGCGGCTTCTACGAGCAGTACTTC. This sequence encodes CAISGPLRVGGFYEQYF.

The chain recombines TRBV10-3 with TRBJ2-1; D unresolved. The CDR3 length is 15 residues. Trimming stripped 0 bases from V and 1 base from J, with 7 bases between. Germline V CDR1 and CDR2: ENHRY, SYGVKD. In DNA, the CDR3 is TGTGCCATCAGTGAGTCAGGCTCATCCTACAATGAGCAGTTCTTC. It yields the protein CAISESGSSYNEQFF.

In its sample, this clone was seen a few times. V gene TRBV7-9 combines with J gene TRBJ1-5; D not certain. V lost 5 bases and J lost 1, with 9 bases in between. Germline V gene lookup returns CDR1 SEHNR and CDR2 FQNEAQ (reference sequence). This CDR3 is 14 amino acids long. CDR3 in DNA: TGTGCCAGCAGCCAGGATCTAAGCAATCAGCCCCAGCATTTT. It yields the protein CASSQDLSNQPQHF.